This is a list of T cell receptor beta chains from one sample in a study of CD8 T cells in ankylosing spondylitis. TCRdb analysed the 5' RACE reads with MiXCR anew, one entry per CDR3 protein. Of 120,000 to 150,000 distinct CDR3 sequences in the sample, roughly 7.7% were seen once. The specimen was synovial fluid, either unsorted or a sorted T cell fraction (not recorded which). These receptors were collected from a male donor with ankylosing spondylitis. Each CDR3 is given with its conserved first and last residue. D genes are given only for firm matches. The size field is filled for only some rows; it gives once, few, many or a size class.

d_gene: NA; v_gene: TRBV7-2; abundance: few; j_gene: TRBJ2-3; CDR3nt: TGTGCCAGCAGCCAGGCCGGAGGGGATACGCAGTATTTT; CDR3aa: CASSQAGGDTQYF
d_gene: TRBD1; v_gene: TRBV5-5; abundance: many; j_gene: TRBJ1-6; CDR3nt: TGTGCCAGCAGCCGACAGGGTTTAGGTTCACCCCTCCACTTT; CDR3aa: CASSRQGLGSPLHF
d_gene: NA; v_gene: TRBV6-1; abundance: few; j_gene: TRBJ1-2; CDR3nt: TGTGCCAGCAGTCCCCACAGGAACTATGGCTACACCTTC; CDR3aa: CASSPHRNYGYTF
d_gene: NA; v_gene: TRBV28; abundance: few; j_gene: TRBJ1-5; CDR3nt: TGTGCCAGCTTGACGAGCAATCAGCCCCAGCATTTT; CDR3aa: CASLTSNQPQHF
d_gene: TRBD2; v_gene: TRBV27; abundance: few; j_gene: TRBJ2-2; CDR3nt: TGTGCCAGCAGTTTAGCGGGGGGGCTTGTCGGGGAGCTGTTTTTT; CDR3aa: CASSLAGGLVGELFF
d_gene: NA; v_gene: TRBV20-1; abundance: few; j_gene: TRBJ2-2; CDR3nt: TGCAGTGCCAGTGAGGGGGGCAAGGCCGGGGAGCTGTTTTTT; CDR3aa: CSASEGGKAGELFF
d_gene: NA; v_gene: TRBV3-2; abundance: many; j_gene: TRBJ2-3; CDR3nt: TGTGCCAGCAGCCAAGCCCAGAGGGAGAGTTTCACAGATACGCAGTATTTT; CDR3aa: CASSQAQRESFTDTQYF
d_gene: TRBD1; v_gene: TRBV20-1; abundance: many; j_gene: TRBJ2-5; CDR3nt: TGCAGTGCTAGAGATCGGACAGGGCGAGAGACCCAGTACTTC; CDR3aa: CSARDRTGRETQYF
d_gene: NA; v_gene: TRBV6-6; abundance: many; j_gene: TRBJ1-4; CDR3nt: TGTGCCAGCAGTCTACAGGAAAATGAAAAACTGTTTTTT; CDR3aa: CASSLQENEKLFF
d_gene: NA; v_gene: TRBV15; abundance: few; j_gene: TRBJ1-2; CDR3nt: TGTGCCACCAGCCTTATCCGTGCCGGGGTTTGGTCCTATGGCTACACCTTC; CDR3aa: CATSLIRAGVWSYGYTF
d_gene: TRBD2; v_gene: TRBV5-1; abundance: NA; j_gene: TRBJ2-5; CDR3nt: TGCGCCAGCAGCTCTTATCCAGCGGGGGGCGTCCGAGAGACCCAGTACTTC; CDR3aa: CASSSYPAGGVRETQYF
d_gene: NA; v_gene: TRBV5-8; abundance: many; j_gene: TRBJ2-6; CDR3nt: TGTGCCAGCAGCTTGGGGGGAGTCAACGTCCTGACTTTC; CDR3aa: CASSLGGVNVLTF
d_gene: NA; v_gene: TRBV7-9; abundance: many; j_gene: TRBJ2-3; CDR3nt: TGTGCCAGCAGCTTAGCGGGCCAGGGACCAGATACGCAGTATTTT; CDR3aa: CASSLAGQGPDTQYF
d_gene: TRBD1; v_gene: TRBV20-1; abundance: NA; j_gene: TRBJ1-5; CDR3nt: TGCAGTGCGACGGGACAGGGCTTCAATCAGCCCCAGCATTTT; CDR3aa: CSATGQGFNQPQHF
d_gene: NA; v_gene: TRBV25-1; abundance: NA; j_gene: TRBJ2-7; CDR3nt: TGTGCCAGCAGTGAAAATTTGTCAGAGTCCTACGAGCAGTACTTC; CDR3aa: CASSENLSESYEQYF
d_gene: NA; v_gene: TRBV11-3; abundance: many; j_gene: TRBJ2-7; CDR3nt: TGTGCCAGCAGCTTAGATCCCGGACAAGGGTCCTACGAGCAGTACTTC; CDR3aa: CASSLDPGQGSYEQYF
d_gene: TRBD1; v_gene: TRBV5-4; abundance: many; j_gene: TRBJ1-2; CDR3nt: TGTGCCAGCAGCGCTGGGGGACAGGGGGGCTATGGCTACACCTTC; CDR3aa: CASSAGGQGGYGYTF
d_gene: TRBD1; v_gene: TRBV12-3/TRBV12-4; abundance: many; j_gene: TRBJ2-3; CDR3nt: TGTGCCAGCAGTAGACAGGGGGCGACAGATACGCAGTATTTT; CDR3aa: CASSRQGATDTQYF
d_gene: TRBD2; v_gene: TRBV5-1; abundance: NA; j_gene: TRBJ2-5; CDR3nt: TGCGCCAGCAGCTTCCTTAGCGGGAGCGGGGGCCCGGGTGAGACCCAGTACTTC; CDR3aa: CASSFLSGSGGPGETQYF
d_gene: TRBD1; v_gene: TRBV5-1; abundance: many; j_gene: TRBJ1-1; CDR3nt: TGCGCCAGCCGGACAGGGGTAAACACTGAAGCTTTCTTT; CDR3aa: CASRTGVNTEAFF
d_gene: TRBD1; v_gene: TRBV19; abundance: few; j_gene: TRBJ2-1; CDR3nt: TGTGCCAGTAGTAGCCAGTCCCAGGGGGATGAGCAGTTCTTC; CDR3aa: CASSSQSQGDEQFF
d_gene: NA; v_gene: TRBV6-5; abundance: many; j_gene: TRBJ2-3; CDR3nt: TGTGCCAGCAGTTACTCTTGGGGATGGGATACGCAGTATTTT; CDR3aa: CASSYSWGWDTQYF
d_gene: NA; v_gene: TRBV20-1; abundance: NA; j_gene: TRBJ2-3; CDR3nt: TGCAGTGCTATCGAGCAGCGGTGGGGGAATACGCAGTATTTT; CDR3aa: CSAIEQRWGNTQYF
d_gene: NA; v_gene: TRBV7-2; abundance: many; j_gene: TRBJ1-1; CDR3nt: TGTGCCAGCAGCCTAAACCGACGGGAAGCTTTCTTT; CDR3aa: CASSLNRREAFF
d_gene: NA; v_gene: TRBV24-1; abundance: many; j_gene: TRBJ2-1; CDR3nt: TGTGCCACCAGTGATTCCAGGGGCGCCGGCAATGAGCAGTTCTTC; CDR3aa: CATSDSRGAGNEQFF
d_gene: NA; v_gene: TRBV7-9; abundance: NA; j_gene: TRBJ2-1; CDR3nt: TGTGCCAGCACCTTAGGAGTTGTCATAAACAATGAGCAGTTCTTC; CDR3aa: CASTLGVVINNEQFF
d_gene: NA; v_gene: TRBV24-1; abundance: many; j_gene: TRBJ2-4; CDR3nt: TGTGCCACCAGCGCCTCCGGAGTAGCCAAAAACATTCAGTACTTC; CDR3aa: CATSASGVAKNIQYF
d_gene: NA; v_gene: TRBV5-1; abundance: few; j_gene: TRBJ2-3; CDR3nt: TGCGCCAGCAGCTTGGTAGGCAGGGTCACAGATACGCAGTATTTT; CDR3aa: CASSLVGRVTDTQYF
d_gene: NA; v_gene: TRBV28; abundance: many; j_gene: TRBJ2-5; CDR3nt: TGTGCCAGCAGCGAGGGGGGGCAGACCCAGTACTTC; CDR3aa: CASSEGGQTQYF
d_gene: NA; v_gene: TRBV27; abundance: NA; j_gene: TRBJ1-1; CDR3nt: TGTGCCAGCAGTTTCGCACCCCGGAACACTGAAGCTTTCTTT; CDR3aa: CASSFAPRNTEAFF
d_gene: TRBD1; v_gene: TRBV25-1; abundance: many; j_gene: TRBJ1-6; CDR3nt: TGTGCCAGCGGCCGGACAGGCAATTCACCCCTCCACTTT; CDR3aa: CASGRTGNSPLHF
d_gene: NA; v_gene: TRBV4-3; abundance: many; j_gene: TRBJ1-1; CDR3nt: TGCGCCAGCAGCCATCAGGCAGGCTTAACAAATGAAGCTTTCTTT; CDR3aa: CASSHQAGLTNEAFF
d_gene: NA; v_gene: TRBV29-1; abundance: NA; j_gene: TRBJ2-1; CDR3nt: TGCAGCGCCGCCTCGTTTAGCGGAGGGGGCAATGAGCAGTTCTTC; CDR3aa: CSAASFSGGGNEQFF
d_gene: TRBD1; v_gene: TRBV30; abundance: few; j_gene: TRBJ2-7; CDR3nt: TGTGCCTGGAGCGCTTCCGACCGGGACAGAGTAAGGCAGTACTTC; CDR3aa: CAWSASDRDRVRQYF
d_gene: NA; v_gene: TRBV7-9; abundance: many; j_gene: TRBJ1-1; CDR3nt: TGTGCCAGCAGCTACTTCATGAACACTGAAGCTTTCTTT; CDR3aa: CASSYFMNTEAFF
d_gene: NA; v_gene: TRBV6-1; abundance: few; j_gene: TRBJ2-1; CDR3nt: TGTGCCACTCGACAGGGAGGTTTGAATGAGCAGTTCTTC; CDR3aa: CATRQGGLNEQFF
d_gene: NA; v_gene: TRBV20-1; abundance: few; j_gene: TRBJ1-1; CDR3nt: TGCAGTGCCCCTAGGCAACTGAACACTGAAGCTTTCTTT; CDR3aa: CSAPRQLNTEAFF
d_gene: NA; v_gene: TRBV20-1; abundance: NA; j_gene: TRBJ1-4; CDR3nt: TGCAGTGCCACCCGGGCAACTCATGAAAAACTGTTTTTT; CDR3aa: CSATRATHEKLFF
d_gene: TRBD2; v_gene: TRBV20-1; abundance: few; j_gene: TRBJ2-1; CDR3nt: TGCAGTGCTAGGCCTTTTCTAGGACTAGCGGGAAATGAGCAGTTCTTC; CDR3aa: CSARPFLGLAGNEQFF
d_gene: NA; v_gene: TRBV21-1; abundance: few; j_gene: TRBJ1-1; CDR3nt: TGTGCCAGCAGCATCGGGACAGGGTGGACTGAAGCTTTCTTT; CDR3aa: CASSIGTGWTEAFF
d_gene: NA; v_gene: TRBV4-1; abundance: many; j_gene: TRBJ1-2; CDR3nt: TGCGCCAGCAGCCAAACGGCAGCTAACTATGGCTACACCTTC; CDR3aa: CASSQTAANYGYTF
d_gene: TRBD1; v_gene: TRBV12-3/TRBV12-4; abundance: many; j_gene: TRBJ2-5; CDR3nt: TGTGCCAGCAGTCTACCGGGACAGGGCCAGACCCAGTACTTC; CDR3aa: CASSLPGQGQTQYF
d_gene: NA; v_gene: TRBV4-2; abundance: NA; j_gene: TRBJ1-1; CDR3nt: TGTGCCAGCAGCCAAGAATTAGCTAACACTGAAGCTTTCTTT; CDR3aa: CASSQELANTEAFF
d_gene: TRBD1; v_gene: TRBV9; abundance: many; j_gene: TRBJ1-3; CDR3nt: TGTGCCAGCAGCCTTACTGGACAGGACAGCTCTGGAAACACCATATATTTT; CDR3aa: CASSLTGQDSSGNTIYF
d_gene: TRBD1; v_gene: TRBV5-1; abundance: many; j_gene: TRBJ2-7; CDR3nt: TGCGCCAGCAGCTCGGACAGGGTCGGCAGTGGTCCCGAGCAGTACTTC; CDR3aa: CASSSDRVGSGPEQYF
d_gene: NA; v_gene: TRBV7-2; abundance: NA; j_gene: TRBJ2-3; CDR3nt: TGTGCCAGCAGCATCGGACAGTACACAGATACGCAGTATTTT; CDR3aa: CASSIGQYTDTQYF
d_gene: NA; v_gene: TRBV20-1; abundance: NA; j_gene: TRBJ2-7; CDR3nt: TGCAGTGCTAGGGGGTCAAGGCCGTTGGGCGAGCAGTACTTC; CDR3aa: CSARGSRPLGEQYF
d_gene: NA; v_gene: TRBV27; abundance: few; j_gene: TRBJ1-5; CDR3nt: TGTGCCAGCAGGCCACAGGGCGAGAATCAGCCCCAGCATTTT; CDR3aa: CASRPQGENQPQHF
d_gene: NA; v_gene: TRBV28; abundance: many; j_gene: TRBJ2-7; CDR3nt: TGTGCCAGCAGTGGACGCCGGGAGCAGTACTTC; CDR3aa: CASSGRREQYF
d_gene: NA; v_gene: TRBV29-1; abundance: many; j_gene: TRBJ1-1; CDR3nt: TGCAGCGTTGCTACAGGGCCGTTTGAAGCTTTCTTT; CDR3aa: CSVATGPFEAFF
d_gene: TRBD1; v_gene: TRBV25-1; abundance: many; j_gene: TRBJ1-6; CDR3nt: TGTGCCAGCAGTGAATTAGGGACAGCCTCCTATAATTCACCCCTCCACTTT; CDR3aa: CASSELGTASYNSPLHF
d_gene: NA; v_gene: TRBV7-3; abundance: many; j_gene: TRBJ1-2; CDR3nt: TGTGCCAGCAGCTTAAGCCCTTTAGATGGCTACACCTTC; CDR3aa: CASSLSPLDGYTF